The 25 T cell receptor beta chains below were found in one sample sequenced in a study of beta chain features in type 1 diabetes. Isolated RNA was reverse transcribed in full, so expressed TCRB transcripts were sequenced. Sequenced by immunoSEQ multiplex PCR; TCRdb stores in-frame clones only, minus some. The sample has 200,000 to 250,000 clones; roughly 14% are singletons. The specimen sequenced was naive CD4+ T cells from blood. These TCRs come from a woman in her thirties or forties in good health.

V is TRBV2 and J is TRBJ2-2, with D perhaps matching TRBD2 (6 bases). V lost 3 bases and J 4 bases, leaving 12 bases between the germline ends. From germline, CDR1 is SNHLY and CDR2 FYNNEI. The CDR3 loop spans 15 amino acids. CDR3 sequence reads: CASSEMEGFTGELFF. The CDR3 DNA sequence: TGTGCCAGCAGTGAGATGGAGGGTTTCACCGGGGAGCTGTTTTTT. Variable domain in full (rest from reference TRBV2 and TRBJ2-2): EPEVTQTPSHQVTQMGQEVILRCVPISNHLYFYWYRQILGQKVEFLVSFYNNEISEKSEIFDDQFSVERPDGSNFTLKIRSTKLEDSAMYFCASSEMEGFTGELFFGEGSRLTVL.

This chain links TRBV12-5 with TRBJ1-3; no clear D. CDR1 LGHNT and CDR2 FRNRAP come from the germline V gene. Trimming cost V 5 bases and J 0 bases, with 8 bases left between them. The CDR3 totals 14 residues. The CDR3 DNA reads TGTGCTAGTGGTGCCGGTAGCTCTGGAAACACCATATATTTT. Translating gives CASGAGSSGNTIYF.

This clone occurred a few times. The chain combines TRBV29-1 with TRBJ2-2, with D tentatively TRBD2 (6 bases). V was cut by 4 bases and J by 6 bases, with 12 bases left in between. Germline values: CDR1 SQVTM, CDR2 ANQGSEA. The CDR3 length is 13 residues. The DNA for the CDR3 is TGCAGCGTTGGAGAGGGAGGATCCGGGGAGCTGTTTTTT. Its translation is CSVGEGGSGELFF.

This clone has just a few counts. The chain uses TRBV9 and TRBJ2-6; tentatively, D is TRBD2 (6 bases). The germline V gene encodes CDR1 SGDLS and CDR2 YYNGEE. The CDR3 runs to 15 residues. V was cut by 2 bases and J by 1 base, with 7 bases left in between. CDR3 in DNA: TGTGCCAGCAGCGTCGGGACTTCTGGGGCCAACGTCCTGACTTTC. It specifies CASSVGTSGANVLTF.

The V gene is TRBV5-1, the J gene TRBJ2-5; TRBD1 matches at 7 bases. The CDR3 spans 16 residues. With V trimmed by 3 bases and J by 5 bases, 13 bases remained unmatched. Germline CDR1 is SGHRS and CDR2 is YFSETQ. The CDR3 region has the DNA TGCGCCAGCAGCTCTCGGACAGGATGGGTGGGGGAGACCCAGTACTTC. It specifies CASSSRTGWVGETQYF.

V is TRBV4-1 and J is TRBJ2-1; 11 bases line up with TRBD2. J was trimmed by 4 bases and V by 5 bases; bases with no gene match: 7. Germline V gene sequence: CDR1 MGHRA, CDR2 YSYEKL. This CDR3 spans 16 amino acids. The CDR3 DNA follows: TGCGCCAGCAGCTCTCAGACTAGCGGGGATTACAATGAGCAGTTCTTC. It specifies CASSSQTSGDYNEQFF.

The chain couples TRBV11-2 to TRBJ1-5, with D possibly being TRBD1 (5 bases). Germline CDR1 is SGHAT and CDR2 is FQNNGV. The germline V and J ends were trimmed by 2 bases and 4 bases, with 15 bases remaining between them. This CDR3 has 16 residues. The CDR3 spells CASSLFAGRLNQPQHF. CDR3 sequence (DNA): TGTGCCAGCAGCTTATTTGCAGGGAGGTTAAATCAGCCCCAGCATTTT.

The chain joins TRBV15 to TRBJ2-2, with unresolved D. This CDR3 is built from 16 residues. Trimming pared 0 bases from V and 5 bases from J, leaving 13 bases between. Germline CDR1 LNHNV, CDR2 YYDKDF (reference sequence). CDR3 in DNA: TGTGCCACCAGCAGAGACCACTCATACAGAACCGGGGAGCTGTTTTTT. Translated: CATSRDHSYRTGELFF.

The chain couples TRBV14 to TRBJ1-5, with 9 bases lining up with TRBD1. Germline loops: CDR1 SGHDN, CDR2 FVKESK. This CDR3 contains 17 residues. The V gene end was trimmed by 4 bases and the J gene end by 7 bases; junction bases not matched to a gene: 14. The CDR3 loop is CASSPSYRDRAWQPQHF. In DNA, the CDR3 is TGTGCCAGCAGCCCGTCATACCGGGACAGGGCATGGCAGCCCCAGCATTTT.

This chain uses TRBV7-2 with TRBJ2-7, with D unclear. CDR1 and CDR2 (germline): SGHTA, FQGNSA. CDR3 length: 15 residues. Trimming took 0 bases from V and 0 from J, leaving 9 bases between them. The CDR3 DNA reads TGTGCCAGCAGCTTAGCGGCCACCTCCTCCTACGAGCAGTACTTC. Protein: CASSLAATSSYEQYF.

The V call is TRBV18, the J call TRBJ2-5; 7 nucleotides align to TRBD1. From germline, CDR1 is KGHSH and CDR2 LQKENI. V lost 6 bases and J lost 0; bases outside the gene matches: 7. The CDR3 loop spans 15 amino acids. The CDR3 region is CASSRGTGDQETQYF. The CDR3 DNA is TGTGCCAGCTCGAGGGGAACAGGGGACCAAGAGACCCAGTACTTC. Full variable domain (outside the CDR3, taken from reference TRBV18 and TRBJ2-5): NAGVMQNPRHLVRRRGQEARLRCSPMKGHSHVYWYRQLPEEGLKFMVYLQKENIIDESGMPKERFSAEFPKEGPSILRIQQVVRGDSAAYFCASSRGTGDQETQYFGPGTRLLVL.

The chain combines TRBV10-3 with TRBJ2-2; 10 nucleotides align to TRBD1. Germline loops: CDR1 ENHRY, CDR2 SYGVKD. Germline trimming cut 5 bases from V and 5 bases from J; bases unmatched to any gene: 5. The CDR3 has 15 amino acids. The CDR3 nucleotides are TGTGCCATCAGTAAGGACAGGGGGTCAACCGGGGAGCTGTTTTTT. Its protein product is CAISKDRGSTGELFF.

This clone was detected only a few times. The CDR3 DNA follows: TGTGCCAGCCCGGGGCGGGACAGGTCTTTCTTT. Protein sequence: CASPGRDRSFF. The genes are TRBV2 and TRBJ1-1, with 8 bases that match TRBD1. The CDR3 contains 11 residues. Germline V lookup: CDR1 SNHLY, CDR2 FYNNEI. J lost 12 bases, V lost 8 bases, and 8 bases had no gene match. The full variable domain, in which reference TRBV2 and TRBJ1-1 provide the parts outside the CDR3, is EPEVTQTPSHQVTQMGQEVILRCVPISNHLYFYWYRQILGQKVEFLVSFYNNEISEKSEIFDDQFSVERPDGSNFTLKIRSTKLEDSAMYFCASPGRDRSFFGQGTRLTVV.

The V call is TRBV7-9, the J call TRBJ2-5; D is unclear. V was cut by 6 bases and J by 4 bases, with 15 bases left in between. The germline gives CDR1 SEHNR, CDR2 FQNEAQ (reference sequence). The CDR3 is 14 amino acids. Here the CDR3 DNA reads TGTGCCAGCAGGGTGGCTGGGCCGATAGAGACCCAGTACTTC. As protein: CASRVAGPIETQYF.

The chain is built from TRBV21-1 and TRBJ1-2; TRBD1, as called in the table, went unchecked against the DNA. TRBV21-1 corresponds to a pseudogene. The CDR3 runs to 14 residues. CDR3 residues: CASSKDTTNYGYTF. Here the CDR3 DNA reads TGTGCCAGCAGCAAAGACACCACTAACTATGGCTACACCTTC.

This clone came up a few times. The V call is TRBV11-2, the J call TRBJ1-4; D might be TRBD1 (6 bases). V lost 5 bases, J lost 7 bases, and 14 bases lay in between. This CDR3 region has 14 residues. CDR1 and CDR2 from the germline V gene are SGHAT and FQNNGV. CDR3 loop: CASSLGGGVEKLFF. The CDR3 nucleotides read TGTGCCAGCAGCCTCGGGGGGGGCGTTGAAAAACTGTTTTTT.

This clone was observed a few times. The genes are TRBV5-1 and TRBJ2-3, with 9 bases matching TRBD1. Looked up from germline, CDR1 is SGHRS and CDR2 is YFSETQ. The V segment lost 0 bases and the J segment 4 bases; nucleotides outside the gene matches: 12. The CDR3 length is 18 residues. CDR3 nucleotides: TGCGCCAGCAGCTTGGCCATCGGGGGACAGGGCAATGCAGATACGCAGTATTTT. As protein: CASSLAIGGQGNADTQYF. Supplemented by reference TRBV5-1 and TRBJ2-3, the full variable domain reads KAGVTQTPRYLIKTRGQQVTLSCSPISGHRSVSWYQQTPGQGLQFLFEYFSETQRNKGNFPGRFSGRQFSNSRSEMNVSTLELGDSALYLCASSLAIGGQGNADTQYFGPGTRLTVL.

This clone was recorded a few times. The rearrangement uses TRBV4-3 and TRBJ2-2, with 9 bases fitting TRBD2. V lost 5 bases to trimming and J lost 4 bases; unmatched junction nucleotides: 8. This CDR3 is 16 amino acids long. The germline V gene has CDR1 LGHNA and CDR2 YSLEER. CDR3 sequence (DNA): TGCGCCAGCAGCACTTTGGCGGGGGGGGGCACCGGGGAGCTGTTTTTT. This translates into CASSTLAGGGTGELFF.

The gene calls are TRBV6-5 and TRBJ2-7, with D unclear. Trimming took 0 bases from V and 2 from J, leaving 14 bases between them. Germline-derived CDR1 and CDR2 are MNHEY and SVGAGI. The CDR3 is 16 amino acids. The CDR3 DNA reads TGTGCCAGCAGTTACTCCCGGCCAGCGTTGACCTACGAGCAGTACTTC. Translating gives CASSYSRPALTYEQYF.

The gene calls are TRBV5-4 and TRBJ2-7; no firm D call. The V end was cut by 0 bases, the J end by 4 bases, with 11 bases between. This CDR3 has 14 amino acids. CDR1 SGHNT and CDR2 YYREEE come from the germline V gene (reference sequence). CDR3 amino acids: CASSLELASYEQYF. The CDR3 DNA follows: TGTGCCAGCAGCTTGGAGTTAGCTAGTTACGAGCAGTACTTC.

The table lists this clone with a few counts. The rearrangement links TRBV2 to TRBJ1-6, with 10 positions matching TRBD1. Germline trimming cut 7 bases from V and 6 bases from J; bases unmatched to any gene: 3. Per germline, CDR1 SNHLY and CDR2 FYNNEI. CDR3 size: 14 residues. CDR3 nucleotides: TGTGCCAGCACCAGACAGGGGGCTAATTCACCCCTCCACTTT. Its protein product is CASTRQGANSPLHF.

This clone has just a few counts. The chain couples TRBV5-6 to TRBJ1-1; the D gene is possibly TRBD1 (5 bases). With 4 bases removed from V and 9 bases from J, the gap between germline ends came to 10 bases. The CDR3 runs 11 residues. Germline lookup yields CDR1 SGHDT and CDR2 YYEEEE. CDR3 amino acids: CASSRGSKAFF. CDR3 DNA sequence: TGTGCCAGCAGCAGGGGCTCCAAAGCTTTCTTT.

This clone showed up just a few times. This chain uses TRBV15 with TRBJ2-5; TRBD1 aligns across 9 bases. J gave up 6 bases and V 3 bases, and 17 bases lay outside the gene matches. Germline loops: CDR1 LNHNV, CDR2 YYDKDF (reference sequence). This CDR3 has 18 residues. The CDR3 nucleotides are TGTGCCACCAGCAGTCGGAGGGGAGACAGGGGGGATGAACAGACCCAGTACTTC. Translation: CATSSRRGDRGDEQTQYF.

This rearrangement joins TRBV10-2 to TRBJ1-1; 7 nucleotides line up with TRBD1. Germline CDR1 is WSHSY and CDR2 is SAAADI. Losses at the gene ends were 5 bases for V and 1 base for J; bases not matched to a gene: 4. The CDR3 consists of 14 residues. The CDR3 region has the DNA TGCGCCAGCAGTTACTGGACAGGGAACACTGAAGCTTTCTTT. This encodes CASSYWTGNTEAFF.

In its sample, this clone was seen a few times. This chain links TRBV6-1 with TRBJ1-6; tentative D call: TRBD1 (5 bases). The CDR3 covers 14 residues. V lost 10 bases, J lost 7 bases, and 17 bases lay in between. In germline, CDR1 is MNHNS, CDR2 SASEGT. The DNA of the CDR3 is TGTGCCACCCGGGTGACAGCGGGGAATTCACCCCTCCACTTT. Protein product: CATRVTAGNSPLHF.